This is a list of T cell receptor beta chains from one sample in a study of shared clonotypes between healthy human individuals. This table comes from immunoSEQ multiplex PCR, and its TCRdb copy is limited to in-frame clones, with some not included. The sample records about 1 million clones, about 77% being singletons. The sequenced sample was memory CD4+ T cells sorted from blood. The receptor set was obtained from a man between 18 and 35 years old in good health. CDR3s include the opening cysteine and the closing phenylalanine or tryptophan.

J | V | CDR3
TRBJ2-7 | TRBV5-1 | CATAEGLAGALGGYEQYF
TRBJ1-2 | TRBV6-1 | CASSEVWELGYTF
TRBJ1-4 | TRBV14 | CASSQGGTVGEKLFF
TRBJ2-1 | TRBV14 | CASSHGTSGNNEQFF
TRBJ2-2 | TRBV7-2 | CASSLDGGMNTGELFF
TRBJ2-5 | TRBV2 | CASNLVRQPQETQYF
TRBJ1-6 | TRBV14 | CASSLDRASPLHF
TRBJ2-7 | TRBV10-3 | CAIRSGQGAEQYF
TRBJ2-3 | TRBV10-2 | CASSEARRRTSGGLDTQYF
TRBJ2-7 | TRBV2 | CASSEQFAGGYEQYF
TRBJ2-2 | TRBV7-2 | CASSGTSGSKTGELFF
TRBJ2-1 | TRBV19 | CASSLVRGASEQFF
TRBJ2-7 | TRBV7-9 | CASSARPGGEQYF
TRBJ2-1 | TRBV4-3 | CASSLQSASRGGEQFF
TRBJ2-5 | TRBV9 | CASSVIPSGGVGETQYF
TRBJ2-4 | TRBV6-6 | CASRRDVENIQYF
TRBJ2-1 | TRBV29-1 | CSAGQGISNEQFF
TRBJ2-5 | TRBV5-4 | CASTTQITQETQYF
TRBJ2-1 | TRBV10-1 | CASSEGLAGAYNEQFF
TRBJ1-1 | TRBV5-4 | CASSFNRATEAFF
TRBJ2-7 | TRBV4-1 | CASSQAGIGALSYEQYF
TRBJ2-5 | TRBV5-1 | CASSFDSGGAGQETQYF
TRBJ2-2 | TRBV6-6 | CASESENTGELFF